This TCR beta chain was sequenced during a study of blood T cell repertoires in COVID-19. As for the study in general: PBMCs, B-cell-depleted T cells, or T cells provided the cDNA or gDNA that made up the material.

Clinical histories supplied by participants themselves formed the basis of cohort assignment. Methods used by the authors: Using reference gene primer amplification, nucleated cell counts were estimated. The data were produced by immunoSEQ multiplex PCR, yet TCRdb's version contains in-frame clones alone and is incomplete. From that table come the V and J calls and clone size; the DNA was used to work out D and trimming. The table has a few hundred thousand clones, 85% to 90% seen once. Germline V gene data show CDR1 as SEHNR and CDR2 as FQNEAQ (reference sequence). J lost 5 bases, V lost 7 bases, and 10 bases had no gene match. This CDR3 comprises 14 residues.

The chain couples TRBV7-9 to TRBJ2-7, with TRBD2 matching 8 bases. The TCR was taken from a man between 18 and 29 years old who had recovered from COVID-19. The specimen was PBMCs or T cells enriched from blood (not recorded which). CDR3 nucleotide sequence: TGTGCCAGCATTAAAGAGCGGGAGAGGAACGAGCAGTACTTC. Translating it yields CASIKERERNEQYF.